What follows describes a single TCR beta chain. The CDR3 covers 13 residues. Germline CDR1 is SNHLY and CDR2 is FYNNEI. Trimming removed 8 bases from V and 4 bases from J, with 14 bases in between. This entry comes from a study of T cell responses to AZD1222 COVID-19 vaccine. Assay: immunoSEQ multiplex PCR; the TCRdb copy retains only in-frame clones and omits some. The sample holds roughly 130,000 clones; about 90% are singletons and the top ten take over 6.5%. The rearrangement joins TRBV2 to TRBJ1-1; D gene uncertain. This specimen consisted of peripheral blood, obtained on day 0 of AZD1222 vaccination. The receptor comes from an adult in good health. The CDR3 nucleotides read TGTGCCAGCGCGATTCGTTCGGGCACTGAAGCTTTCTTT. Protein sequence: CASAIRSGTEAFF.